This TCR beta chain originates from a study of blood T cell repertoires in COVID-19. Study background: COVID-19 samples, acute and convalescent, were from the United States, Italy and Spain.

The study assigned cohorts using participant-reported clinical history. Two negative PCRs, clearance, or symptom resolution characterized the recovered Cohort 3 donors. In the source study's methods: Estimation of nucleated cell counts relied on the amplification of reference gene primers. The method was immunoSEQ multiplex PCR; TCRdb's version includes in-frame clones alone and lacks a portion of them. V and J calls plus clone size are reproduced from that table; the DNA served to infer D and trimming. The table has 200,000 to 250,000 clones, 80% to 85% seen once. The sequencing sample was made of PBMCs or T cells enriched from blood (not recorded which). This TCR derives from a woman aged 40 to 50 who had recovered from COVID-19.

CDR3 sequence reads: CASSSLGTTNTEAFF. As DNA, the CDR3 is TGCGCCAGCAGCTCCCTCGGGACAACGAACACTGAAGCTTTCTTT. This sequence joins TRBV5-1 and TRBJ1-1; TRBD1 is a possible D gene (6 bases). Germline V gene sequence: CDR1 SGHRS, CDR2 YFSETQ. V was shortened by 3 bases and J by 1 base, with 13 bases between the two germline ends. This CDR3 has 15 residues.